The clone carrying this TCR beta chain came up a few times. Other DNA sequences in this sample translate to the same CDR3. This sample is drawn from a study of blood T cell repertoires in COVID-19. The wider study: PBMCs, B-cell-depleted T cells, or T cells were the source of the cDNA or gDNA that made up the material.

In the authors' methods: Estimated nucleated cell counts came from reference gene primer amplification. Profiled with immunoSEQ multiplex PCR; TCRdb holds only in-frame clones, not every one. The D gene and trimming were derived from the DNA, and the V and J assignments and clone size from that table. The data contain more than 200,000 clones, 80% to 85% of them singletons. The material sequenced was peripheral blood. The TCR originated in a man over 45 with active or convalescent COVID-19.

The CDR3 reads CSASAGNGYTF. The DNA of the CDR3 is TGCAGTGCTAGTGCAGGGAATGGCTACACCTTC. The chain links TRBV20-1 to TRBJ1-2; D possibly corresponds to TRBD1 (5 bases). V gave up 3 bases and J gave up 6 bases, with 8 bases separating them. In germline, CDR1 is DFQATT, CDR2 SNEGSKA (reference sequence). This CDR3 is 11 amino acids long.